This T cell receptor (beta chain) was retrieved from a study of monozygotic twins with inflammatory bowel disease. Whole-study results and caveats: The analysis did not separate different T cell subtypes. Among IBD patients, TCRbeta diversity (inverse Simpson) was lower than in healthy co-twins.

In the case of this clonotype: The antigen is not known.

The length of the CDR3 is 16 residues. The germline V gene encodes CDR1 KGHSH and CDR2 LQKENI. TCRdb reanalyzed the 5' RACE reads and collapses them to one entry per CDR3 protein, without DNA. The sample totals more than 300,000 distinct CDR3 sequences; its top ten clones hold just over 2.5%. This receptor was taken from a human donor with ulcerative colitis or Crohn's disease, or a healthy co-twin of an affected twin (not recorded which). Sequenced material: blood. V gene TRBV18 combines with J gene TRBJ2-3; the TRBD2 assignment by TCRdb is unverifiable without DNA. CDR3 protein: CASSPLGPSETDTQYF.